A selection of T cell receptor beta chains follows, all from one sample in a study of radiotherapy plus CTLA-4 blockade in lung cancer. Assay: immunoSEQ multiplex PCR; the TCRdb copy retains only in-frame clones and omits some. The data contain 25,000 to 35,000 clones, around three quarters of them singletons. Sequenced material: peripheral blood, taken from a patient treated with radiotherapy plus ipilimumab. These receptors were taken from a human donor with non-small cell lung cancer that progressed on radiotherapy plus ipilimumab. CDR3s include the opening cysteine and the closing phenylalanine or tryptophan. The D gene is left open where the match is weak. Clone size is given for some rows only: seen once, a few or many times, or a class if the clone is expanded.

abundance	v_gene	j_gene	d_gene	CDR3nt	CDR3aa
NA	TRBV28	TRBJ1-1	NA	TGTGCCAGCAGTTTCCTGGGGGGACCTACTGAAGCTTTCTTT	CASSFLGGPTEAFF
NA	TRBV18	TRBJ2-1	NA	TGTGCCAGCTCCCCCCCCGCGGGTGAGGGATCTGAGCAGTTCTTC	CASSPPAGEGSEQFF
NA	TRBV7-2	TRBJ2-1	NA	TGTGCCAGCAGCAATTACAATGAGCAGTTCTTC	CASSNYNEQFF
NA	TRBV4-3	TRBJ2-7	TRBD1	TGCGCCAGCAGCCAAGATGTACACAGGGGGTACGAGCAGTACTTC	CASSQDVHRGYEQYF
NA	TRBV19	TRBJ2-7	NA	TGTGCCAGTAGTAACACTCCTTCCTACGAGCAGTACTTC	CASSNTPSYEQYF
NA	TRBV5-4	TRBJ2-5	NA	TGTGCCAGCAGCTTGGCACGGGGCGAGACCCAGTACTTC	CASSLARGETQYF
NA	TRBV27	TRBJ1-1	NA	TGTGCCAATATACCAAGCGGGGCTGCGAGAATGGCTTTCTTT	CANIPSGAARMAFF
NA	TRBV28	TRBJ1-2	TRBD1	TGTGCCAGCAGCCCGCTATCAATGGACAGGGAGGACTATGGCTACACCTTC	CASSPLSMDREDYGYTF
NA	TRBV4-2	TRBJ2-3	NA	TGTGCCAGCAGCCATATAGGGGGAGGGTCCACAGATACGCAGTATTTT	CASSHIGGGSTDTQYF
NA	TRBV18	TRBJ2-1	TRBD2	TGTGCCAGCTCAACGGGACTACTCAATGAGCAGTTCTTC	CASSTGLLNEQFF
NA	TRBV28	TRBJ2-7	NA	TGTGCCAGCAGTTTAGCCGGGGGTGGCTCCTACGAGCAGTACTTC	CASSLAGGGSYEQYF
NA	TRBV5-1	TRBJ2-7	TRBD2	TGCGCCAGCAGAGGAGGGGAGGGGAGGTCCTACGAGCAGTACTTC	CASRGGEGRSYEQYF
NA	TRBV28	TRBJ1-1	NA	TGTGCCAGCAGTTTATTAGGGGGGTTAGGGGACACTGAAGCTTTCTTT	CASSLLGGLGDTEAFF
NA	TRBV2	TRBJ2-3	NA	TGTGCCAGCAGTGGACGCGGATCTAGCACAGATACGCAGTATTTT	CASSGRGSSTDTQYF
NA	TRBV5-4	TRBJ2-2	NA	TGTGCCAGCAGCTTGGGGGCAGGGCAGAACACCGGGGAGCTGTTTTTT	CASSLGAGQNTGELFF
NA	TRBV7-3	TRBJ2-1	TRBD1	TGTGCCAGCAGCCCGGGACAGGGACGTGGTGAGCAGTTCTTC	CASSPGQGRGEQFF
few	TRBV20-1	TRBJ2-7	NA	TGCAGTGCTACCAACGTCTACGAGCAGTACTTC	CSATNVYEQYF
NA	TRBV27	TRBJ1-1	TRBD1	TGTGCCAGCAGTTATGGACAGGGGAACACTGAAGCTTTCTTT	CASSYGQGNTEAFF
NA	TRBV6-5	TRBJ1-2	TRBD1	TGTGCCAGCAGCCCCGGGACAGGGAACGGAGGCTACACCTTC	CASSPGTGNGGYTF
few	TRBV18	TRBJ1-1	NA	TGTGCCAGCTCACCCGACTGGAACACTGAAGCTTTCTTT	CASSPDWNTEAFF
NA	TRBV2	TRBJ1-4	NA	TGTGCCAGCAGTGAACTGGGGCAGGAAAAACTGTTTTTT	CASSELGQEKLFF
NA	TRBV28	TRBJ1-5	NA	TGTGCCAGCAGTACGGGACAAGATCAGCCCCAGCATTTT	CASSTGQDQPQHF
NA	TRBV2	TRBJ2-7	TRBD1	TGTGCCAGCAGTGAAGGGACAGGGTCTTCCTACGAGCAGTACTTC	CASSEGTGSSYEQYF
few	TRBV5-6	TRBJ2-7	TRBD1	TGTGCCAGCAGCCCCTGGGACAGGCGTTCCTACGAGCAGTACTTC	CASSPWDRRSYEQYF
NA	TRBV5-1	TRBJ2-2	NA	TGCGCCAGCAGCTTGGCAGGACCCATCAACACCGGGGAGCTGTTTTTT	CASSLAGPINTGELFF
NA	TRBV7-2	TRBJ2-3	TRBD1	TGTGCCAGCAGCTCACAGGGGAGAGATACGCAGTATTTT	CASSSQGRDTQYF
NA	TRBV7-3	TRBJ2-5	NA	TGTGCCAGCAGCTTAACTCGAGAGCGCGACCCGGGACGGGGAGAGACCCAGTACTTC	CASSLTRERDPGRGETQYF
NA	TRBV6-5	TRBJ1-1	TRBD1	TGTGCCAGCAGTTACGGGACAGAGGCAGCTTTCTTT	CASSYGTEAAFF
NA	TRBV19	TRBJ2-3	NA	TGTGCCAGTAGTATAGAGCGGACTACGACGGATACGCAGTATTTT	CASSIERTTTDTQYF
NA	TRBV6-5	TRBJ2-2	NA	TGTGCCAGCAGTTACTCGAGGGGAAACACCGGGGAGCTGTTTTTT	CASSYSRGNTGELFF
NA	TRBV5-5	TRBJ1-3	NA	TGTGCCAGCAGCTTGGAGGGGTTTGATGGATACACCATATATTTT	CASSLEGFDGYTIYF
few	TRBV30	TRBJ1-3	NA	TGTGCCTGGAGTGTAAGCAGGGGCGCCTACTCTGGAAACACCATATATTTT	CAWSVSRGAYSGNTIYF
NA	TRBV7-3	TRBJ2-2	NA	TGTGCCAGCAGCTTCAGCCGGACACCCACCGGGGAGCTGTTTTTT	CASSFSRTPTGELFF
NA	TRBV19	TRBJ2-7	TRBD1	TGTGCCAGTAGTCCAGGGGGCTACGAGCAGTACTTC	CASSPGGYEQYF
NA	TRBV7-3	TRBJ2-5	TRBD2	TGTGCCAGCAGCCCCGGGACTAGCGCCCAGACCCAGTACTTC	CASSPGTSAQTQYF
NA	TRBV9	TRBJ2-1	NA	TGTGCCAGCAGCCCGAACACGGGACTTGGGTACAATGAGCAGTTCTTC	CASSPNTGLGYNEQFF
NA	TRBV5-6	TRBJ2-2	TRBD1	TGTGCCAGCAGCTCCGGGACAGGGTCGAACACCGGGGAGCTGTTTTTT	CASSSGTGSNTGELFF
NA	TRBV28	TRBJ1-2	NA	TGTGCCAGCAGTCGGGGGGGGCAGAAGTATGGCTACACCTTC	CASSRGGQKYGYTF
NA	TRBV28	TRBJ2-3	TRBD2	TGTGCCAGCAGTTTATTTGCGGGGGGGTCAGATACGCAGTATTTT	CASSLFAGGSDTQYF
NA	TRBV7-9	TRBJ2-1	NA	TGTGCCAGCAGCTTAGCCGTAGACAGGTACAATGAGCAGTTCTTC	CASSLAVDRYNEQFF
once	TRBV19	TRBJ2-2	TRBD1	TGTGCCAGTCGTCACAGGGGAAAGGGGAACACCGGGGAGCTGTTTTTT	CASRHRGKGNTGELFF
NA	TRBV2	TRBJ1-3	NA	TGTGCCAGCAGTGATAGGACTAAATCAAACACCATATATTTT	CASSDRTKSNTIYF
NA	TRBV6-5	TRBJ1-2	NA	TGTGCCAGCAGTTATAGCGCGGCGGCTCGCTATGGCTACACCTTC	CASSYSAAARYGYTF
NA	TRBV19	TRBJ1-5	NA	TGTGCCAGTAGTATCCCCCATAGCAATCAGCCCCAGCATTTT	CASSIPHSNQPQHF
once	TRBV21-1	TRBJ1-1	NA	TGTGCCAGCAGCAATCCACCGACAGGGCGACGGACTGAAGCTTTCTTT	CASSNPPTGRRTEAFF
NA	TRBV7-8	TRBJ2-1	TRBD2	TGTGCCAGCAGCTTCGGGGGGGATAATGAGCAGTTCTTC	CASSFGGDNEQFF
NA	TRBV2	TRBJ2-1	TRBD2	TGTGCCAGCAGTGATGGGACTAGCGACAACAATGAGCAGTTCTTC	CASSDGTSDNNEQFF
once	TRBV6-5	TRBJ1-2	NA	TGTGCCAGCAGTCTAACCCGACTTACCCATGGCTACACCTTC	CASSLTRLTHGYTF
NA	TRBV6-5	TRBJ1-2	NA	TGTGCCAGCAGCCCGGGAGCTAACTATGGCTACACCTTC	CASSPGANYGYTF
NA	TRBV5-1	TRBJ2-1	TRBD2	TGCGCCAGCGCTAGGGGGACTAGCGGGAGTAATGAGCAGTTCTTC	CASARGTSGSNEQFF
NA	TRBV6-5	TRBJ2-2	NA	TGTGCCAGCAGTCCCAACACCGGGGAGCTGTTTTTT	CASSPNTGELFF
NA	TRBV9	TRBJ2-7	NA	TGTGCCAGCAGCGCCGGGACTGACTCCTACGAGCAGTACTTC	CASSAGTDSYEQYF
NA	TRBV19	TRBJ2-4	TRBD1	TGTGCCAGTAGTACCACAGGGGTTGGAAACATTCAGTACTTC	CASSTTGVGNIQYF
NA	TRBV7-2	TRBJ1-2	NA	TGTGCCAGCAGCTCTGGACAGTTCTATGGCTACACCTTC	CASSSGQFYGYTF
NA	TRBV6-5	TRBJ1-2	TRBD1	TGTGCCACCCGACAGGGGTCGCGAGGCTACACCTTC	CATRQGSRGYTF
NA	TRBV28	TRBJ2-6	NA	TGTGCCAGCAGTGCAAGCTCTGGGGCCAACGTCCTGACTTTC	CASSASSGANVLTF
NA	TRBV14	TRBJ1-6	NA	TGTGCCAGCAGCCAATGGGGAGACGGAACGAGCTCCTATAATTCACCCCTCCACTTT	CASSQWGDGTSSYNSPLHF
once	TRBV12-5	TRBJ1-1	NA	TGTGCTAGTGGAGCCCCAGGGTCCGGGGTAAGGGGAAACACTGAAGCTTTCTTT	CASGAPGSGVRGNTEAFF